A single sample is the source of the 13 T cell receptor beta chains below, sequenced in a study of OX40 agonist ivuxolimab in advanced cancers. The library was produced with the immunoSEQ multiplex PCR assay. This is the immuneACCESS table as TCRdb keeps it, with only in-frame sequences that have V and J called. A part of the clones is gone; compared with another copy, unresolved V genes explain less than half, and the rest is unexplained. Counted in this sample were about 63,000 clones; approximately 92% of them appeared once. The ten largest account for roughly a tenth of the sample. Source: CD4+ or CD8+ T cells sorted from blood, taken in a trial of the OX40 agonist ivuxolimab. These receptors were collected from an adult with an advanced solid tumor such as melanoma, head and neck, liver or kidney cancer.

The V and J genes are TRBV7-9 and TRBJ1-3; the D is unclear. Trimming took off 2 bases at V and 0 bases at J, with 17 bases between the two ends. CDR3 size: 18 residues. Germline CDR1 reads SEHNR; CDR2 reads FQNEAQ (reference sequence). Here the CDR3 reads CASSLSLIWGGSGNTIYF. CDR3 bases: TGTGCCAGCAGCTTATCCTTAATTTGGGGTGGCTCTGGAAACACCATATATTTT.

The rearrangement uses TRBV5-4 and TRBJ2-1, with TRBD2 matching over 14 bases. The CDR3 is made up of 15 amino acids. V trimming: 2 bases; J trimming: 8 bases; junction bases outside the gene matches: 3. The germline V gene encodes CDR1 SGHNT and CDR2 YYREEE (reference sequence). In DNA form, the CDR3 reads TGTGCCAGCAGCTTAGGGACTAGCGGGAGAGATGAGCAGTTCTTC. Protein: CASSLGTSGRDEQFF.

The chain uses TRBV7-9 and TRBJ2-3; D unresolved. Per the germline V gene, CDR1 is SEHNR and CDR2 is FQNEAQ (reference sequence). This CDR3 has 12 residues. Trimming removed 4 bases at V and 4 bases at J, with 6 bases between. For the CDR3, the DNA is TGTGCCAGCAGCTCCCTGGCAGATACGCAGTATTTT. This encodes CASSSLADTQYF.

The rearrangement uses TRBV27 and TRBJ1-5; 8 bases align to TRBD1. The CDR3 contains 17 residues. V dropped 0 bases and J dropped 3; count of bases not matched to a gene: 7. CDR1 is MNHEY and CDR2 is SMNVEV in the germline V gene (reference sequence). CDR3 nucleotides: TGTGCCAGCAGTTTATCCCCGGACAGGGCCCCCAATCAGCCCCAGCATTTT. As protein: CASSLSPDRAPNQPQHF.

V is TRBV28 and J is TRBJ2-1; the D gene could be TRBD1 or TRBD2 (5 bases each). Germline V gene data show CDR1 as MDHEN and CDR2 as SYDVKM. The V end lost 6 bases, the J end lost 9 bases, and 18 bases lay between the germline ends. The CDR3 runs 14 residues. The DNA for the CDR3 is TGTGCCAGCAGCCCGGGGCAGCCTTTGGGTGAGCAGTTCTTC. This sequence encodes CASSPGQPLGEQFF.

A few counts support this clone. The CDR3 is CASSQDWADTETQYF. CDR3 DNA sequence: TGTGCCAGCAGCCAAGATTGGGCCGACACGGAGACGCAGTATTTT. The chain couples TRBV4-2 to TRBJ2-3; no definite D call. The V gene's germline CDR1 is LGHNA and CDR2 YNFKEQ. The CDR3 contains 15 residues. V lost 0 bases and J lost 9, with 16 bases in between.

The chain links TRBV7-8 to TRBJ1-2; TRBD1 agrees at 8 bases. The germline V gene encodes CDR1 SGHVS and CDR2 FQNEAQ. CDR3 size: 13 residues. V lost 5 bases and J lost 6; bases outside the gene matches: 5. The CDR3 DNA reads as TGTGCCAGCAGCCTCCAGACAGGGGATGGCTACACCTTC. Its protein product is CASSLQTGDGYTF.

The genes are TRBV29-1 and TRBJ2-1; 7 bases are shared with TRBD1. The CDR3 has 14 residues. Germline V gene data show CDR1 as SQVTM and CDR2 as ANQGSEA. V lost 4 bases and J lost 4; bases outside the gene matches: 7. The CDR3, as DNA: TGCAGCGTTGCCCGGGACAGAGCTTACAATGAGCAGTTCTTC. It codes for CSVARDRAYNEQFF.

V usage is TRBV5-4 and J usage is TRBJ2-5; 9 positions agree with TRBD2. The V gene end was trimmed by 4 bases and the J gene end by 5 bases; junction bases not matched to a gene: 9. CDR1 SGHNT and CDR2 YYREEE come from the germline V gene (reference sequence). CDR3 length: 15 residues. CDR3 nucleotides: TGTGCCAGCAGCCTCTTTAGCGGGAGTGTCGAGACCCAGTACTTC. It encodes CASSLFSGSVETQYF.

This chain joins TRBV6-1 and TRBJ1-5; maybe TRBD1 (6 bases). Per germline, CDR1 MNHNS and CDR2 SASEGT. The CDR3 has 14 residues. V lost 2 bases to trimming and J lost 11 bases, with 16 bases between them. The CDR3 bases are TGTGCCAGCAGTGAAATGGTAGGGAAGGGGGCCCAGCATTTT. Its protein product is CASSEMVGKGAQHF.

The chain is built from TRBV10-3 and TRBJ1-2; TRBD1 is a possible D gene (5 bases). V was pared by 3 bases and J by 3 bases, with 11 bases between. The CDR3 has 14 residues. Germline loops: CDR1 ENHRY, CDR2 SYGVKD. The CDR3 here is CAISDRVGDYGYTF. DNA of the CDR3: TGTGCCATCAGTGACAGGGTTGGAGACTATGGCTACACCTTC.

The V call is TRBV2, the J call TRBJ2-3; D uncertain. From germline, CDR1 is SNHLY and CDR2 FYNNEI. CDR3 length equals 12 residues. The V and J ends lost 10 bases and 0 bases respectively, with 8 bases between them. The CDR3 nucleotides read TGTGCCACATCCATTAGCACAGATACGCAGTATTTT. Translated: CATSISTDTQYF.

This clone turned up a few times. V gene TRBV2 combines with J gene TRBJ1-6; possible D gene TRBD1, 5 bases. V shed 10 bases and J shed 6 bases, with 16 bases lying between them. Germline assignment: CDR1 SNHLY and CDR2 FYNNEI. CDR3 length: 14 amino acids. This chain's CDR3 is CAIPLAGPNSPLHF. The CDR3 DNA sequence: TGTGCCATTCCCCTGGCAGGGCCTAATTCACCCCTCCACTTT.